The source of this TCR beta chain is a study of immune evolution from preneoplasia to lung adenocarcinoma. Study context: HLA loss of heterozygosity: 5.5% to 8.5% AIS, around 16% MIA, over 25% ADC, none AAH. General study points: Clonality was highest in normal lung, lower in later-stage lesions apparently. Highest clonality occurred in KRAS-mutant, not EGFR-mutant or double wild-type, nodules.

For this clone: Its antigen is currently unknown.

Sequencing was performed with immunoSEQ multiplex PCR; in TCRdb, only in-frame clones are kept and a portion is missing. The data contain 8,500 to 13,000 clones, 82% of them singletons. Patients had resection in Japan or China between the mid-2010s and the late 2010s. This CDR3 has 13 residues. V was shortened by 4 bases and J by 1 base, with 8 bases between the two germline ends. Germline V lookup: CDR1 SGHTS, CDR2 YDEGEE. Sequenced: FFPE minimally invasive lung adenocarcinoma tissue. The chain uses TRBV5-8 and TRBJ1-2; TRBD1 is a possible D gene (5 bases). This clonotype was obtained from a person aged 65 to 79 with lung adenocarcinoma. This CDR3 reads CASSQGLNYGYTF. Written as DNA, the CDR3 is TGTGCCAGCAGCCAGGGACTTAACTATGGCTACACCTTC.